The next 2 T cell receptor beta chains were all read from a single sample in a study of CD8 T cells in ankylosing spondylitis. Whole-study results and caveats: In ankylosing spondylitis blood, a motif of fewer than 10 highly homologous TCR beta variants appeared characteristic.

TCRdb analysed the 5' RACE reads with MiXCR anew, one entry per CDR3 protein. The sample carries around 540,000 distinct CDR3 sequences, approximately 11% recorded once. These TCRs are of unknown antigen specificity. The specimen sequenced was blood, either unsorted or a sorted T cell fraction (not recorded which). The receptors were gathered from a male donor with ankylosing spondylitis.

This chain connects TRBV20-1 to TRBJ2-5; 14 positions agree with TRBD2. The CDR3 runs 15 residues. V trimming: 6 bases; J trimming: 2 bases; junction bases outside the gene matches: 5. Per the germline V gene, CDR1 is DFQATT and CDR2 is SNEGSKA (reference sequence). CDR3 sequence (DNA): TGCAGTGCCTATGGGACTAGCGGGAGACAAGAGACCCAGTACTTC. The encoded protein is CSAYGTSGRQETQYF.

The chain has TRBV2 and TRBJ1-4; tentatively, D is TRBD1 (5 bases). V shed 8 bases and J shed 3 bases, with 13 bases lying between them. Germline assignment: CDR1 SNHLY and CDR2 FYNNEI. The CDR3 contains 14 residues. CDR3 loop: CASHSPGANEKLFF. The CDR3 DNA sequence: TGTGCCAGCCACTCCCCGGGGGCTAATGAAAAACTGTTTTTT. The whole variable domain, filled in from reference TRBV2 and TRBJ1-4, reads EPEVTQTPSHQVTQMGQEVILRCVPISNHLYFYWYRQILGQKVEFLVSFYNNEISEKSEIFDDQFSVERPDGSNFTLKIRSTKLEDSAMYFCASHSPGANEKLFFGSGTQLSVL.